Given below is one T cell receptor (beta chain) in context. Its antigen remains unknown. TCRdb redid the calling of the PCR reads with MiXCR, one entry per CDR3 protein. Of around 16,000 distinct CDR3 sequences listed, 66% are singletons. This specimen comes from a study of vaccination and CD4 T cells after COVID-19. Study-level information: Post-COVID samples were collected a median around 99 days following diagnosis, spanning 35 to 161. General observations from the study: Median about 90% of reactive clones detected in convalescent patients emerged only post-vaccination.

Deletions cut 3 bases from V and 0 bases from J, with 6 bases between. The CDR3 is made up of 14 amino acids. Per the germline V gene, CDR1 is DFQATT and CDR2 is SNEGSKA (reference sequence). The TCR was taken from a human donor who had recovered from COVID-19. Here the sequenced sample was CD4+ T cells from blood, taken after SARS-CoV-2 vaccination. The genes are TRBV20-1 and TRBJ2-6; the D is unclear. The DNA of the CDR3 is TGCAGTGCTAGCTCCTCCTCTGGGGCCAACGTCCTGACTTTC. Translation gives CSASSSSGANVLTF.